The clone carrying this T cell receptor beta chain was found once. This CDR3 has 16 amino acids. Per the germline V gene, CDR1 is SGHRS and CDR2 is YFSETQ. Germline trimming cut 2 bases from V and 6 bases from J; bases unmatched to any gene: 12. This entry is derived from a study of blood T cell repertoires in COVID-19. Study summary: T cells, B-cell-depleted T cells, or PBMCs supplied cDNA or gDNA.

Libraries were prepared by immunoSEQ multiplex PCR; TCRdb keeps only in-frame clonotypes and omits some of them. The sample shows just over 300,000 clones, about 85% of them seen only once. The rearrangement links TRBV5-1 to TRBJ2-7, with 9 bases aligning to TRBD1. This TCR was recovered from a young man with active or convalescent COVID-19. The specimen was peripheral blood. CDR3 protein: CASSFGDRVSVGEQYF. The CDR3 DNA reads TGCGCCAGCAGCTTTGGGGACAGGGTATCAGTGGGCGAGCAGTACTTC.